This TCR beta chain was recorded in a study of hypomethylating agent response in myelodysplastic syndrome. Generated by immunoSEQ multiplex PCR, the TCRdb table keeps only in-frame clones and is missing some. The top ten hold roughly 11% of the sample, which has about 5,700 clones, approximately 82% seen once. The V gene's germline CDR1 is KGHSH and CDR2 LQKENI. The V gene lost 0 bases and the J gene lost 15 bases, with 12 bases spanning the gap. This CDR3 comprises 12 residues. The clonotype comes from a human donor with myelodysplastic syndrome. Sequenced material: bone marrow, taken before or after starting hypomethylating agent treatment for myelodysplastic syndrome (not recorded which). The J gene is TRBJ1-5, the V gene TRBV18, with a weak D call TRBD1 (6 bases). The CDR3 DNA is TGTGCCAGCTCACCACCGACAGGCACAAGGCATTTT. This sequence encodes CASSPPTGTRHF.